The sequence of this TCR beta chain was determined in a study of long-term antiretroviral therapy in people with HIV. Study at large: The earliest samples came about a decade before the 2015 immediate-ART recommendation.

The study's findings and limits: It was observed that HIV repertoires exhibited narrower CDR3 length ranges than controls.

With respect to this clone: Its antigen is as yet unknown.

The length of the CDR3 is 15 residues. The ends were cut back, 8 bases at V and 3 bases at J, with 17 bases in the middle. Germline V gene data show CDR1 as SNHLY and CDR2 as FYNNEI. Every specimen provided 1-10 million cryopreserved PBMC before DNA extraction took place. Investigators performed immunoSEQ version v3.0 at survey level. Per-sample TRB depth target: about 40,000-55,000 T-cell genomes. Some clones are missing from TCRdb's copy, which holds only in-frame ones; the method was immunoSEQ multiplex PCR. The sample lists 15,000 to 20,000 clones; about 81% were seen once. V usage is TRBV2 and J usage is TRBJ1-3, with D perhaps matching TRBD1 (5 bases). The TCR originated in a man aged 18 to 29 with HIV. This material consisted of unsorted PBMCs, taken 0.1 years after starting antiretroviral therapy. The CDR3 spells CASSHERGGGNTIYF. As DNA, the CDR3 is TGTGCCAGCTCCCACGAAAGGGGTGGTGGAAACACCATATATTTT.